The T cell receptor (beta chain) described here comes from a study of T cells in Graves' hyperthyroidism and ophthalmopathy. What was amplified from RNA transcripts were TCR beta CDR3 regions. During a first-round RT-PCR of the TCR CDR3, the HTBI primer set was used. TCRdb used MiXCR to reprocess the multiplex PCR reads, holding one entry per CDR3 protein. The sample lists fewer than 500,000 distinct CDR3 sequences; approximately 14% were seen once. This receptor was taken from a man aged 18-30 years with Graves' ophthalmopathy. The sample taken for sequencing was blood.

The CDR3 bases are TGTGCCAGCAGCCAAGATGTGGGGACAGGGAAATACAATGAGCAGTTCTTC. It yields the protein CASSQDVGTGKYNEQFF. This chain uses TRBV3-1 with TRBJ2-1; the match to TRBD1 covers 9 bases. The junction had 7 bases not matched to a gene; V was cut back by 0 bases and J by 4 bases. CDR3 size: 17 residues. Looked up from germline, CDR1 is LGHDT and CDR2 is YNNKEL (reference sequence).